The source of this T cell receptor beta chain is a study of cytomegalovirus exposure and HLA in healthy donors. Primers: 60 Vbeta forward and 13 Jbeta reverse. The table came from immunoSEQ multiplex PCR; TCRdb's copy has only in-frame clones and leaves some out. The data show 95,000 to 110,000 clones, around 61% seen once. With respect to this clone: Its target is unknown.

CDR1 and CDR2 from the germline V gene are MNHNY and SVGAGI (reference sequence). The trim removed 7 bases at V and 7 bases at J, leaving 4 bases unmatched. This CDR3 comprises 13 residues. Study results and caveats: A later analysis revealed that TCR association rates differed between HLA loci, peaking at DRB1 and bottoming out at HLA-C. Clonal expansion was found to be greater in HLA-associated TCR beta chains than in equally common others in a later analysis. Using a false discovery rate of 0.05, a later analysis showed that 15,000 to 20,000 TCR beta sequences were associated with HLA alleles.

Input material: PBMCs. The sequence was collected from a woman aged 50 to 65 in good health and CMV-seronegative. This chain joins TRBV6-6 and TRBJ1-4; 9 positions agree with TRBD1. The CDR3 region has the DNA TGTGCCAGCACCCCGACAGGGGGTGAAAAACTGTTTTTT. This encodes CASTPTGGEKLFF.